This T cell receptor (beta chain) is drawn from a study of neurological immune-mediated disorders. TCRdb passed the 5' RACE reads through MiXCR, listing each CDR3 protein once. This table has roughly 60,000 distinct CDR3 sequences, over 9.5% appearing once. Study outcomes and limitations: The most TCR clonal expansion was seen in HTLV-1-associated myelopathy, whereas the least was seen in multiple sclerosis, below the level in healthy controls.

This clonotype was seen many times. Its antigen is unknown. Germline CDR1 LGHNA, CDR2 YSLEER. CDR3 length: 15 residues. Deletions cut 0 bases from V and 2 bases from J, with 7 bases between. The chain is built from TRBV4-3 and TRBJ2-2; no clear D gene. The receptor was derived from a man between 60 and 70 years old in good health. Material for sequencing was PBMCs. The CDR3: CASSQDWGNTGELFF. The CDR3 region has the DNA TGCGCCAGCAGCCAAGATTGGGGAAACACCGGGGAGCTGTTTTTT.